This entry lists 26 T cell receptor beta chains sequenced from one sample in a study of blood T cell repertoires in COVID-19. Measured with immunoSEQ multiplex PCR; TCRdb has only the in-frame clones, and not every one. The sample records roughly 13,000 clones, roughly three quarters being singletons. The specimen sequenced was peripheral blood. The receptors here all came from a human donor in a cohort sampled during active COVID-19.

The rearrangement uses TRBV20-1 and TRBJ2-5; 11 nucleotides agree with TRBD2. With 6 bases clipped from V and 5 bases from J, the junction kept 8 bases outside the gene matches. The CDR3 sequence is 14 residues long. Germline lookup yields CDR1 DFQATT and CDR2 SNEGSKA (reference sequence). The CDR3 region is CSASSGGAQETQYF. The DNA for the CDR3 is TGCAGTGCCAGTAGCGGGGGGGCTCAGGAGACCCAGTACTTC.

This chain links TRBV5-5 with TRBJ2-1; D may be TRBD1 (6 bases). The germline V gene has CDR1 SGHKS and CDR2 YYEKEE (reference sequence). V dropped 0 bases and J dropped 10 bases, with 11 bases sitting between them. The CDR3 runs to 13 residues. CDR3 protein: CASSLAQTGEQFF. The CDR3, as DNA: TGTGCCAGCAGCTTGGCCCAGACAGGAGAGCAGTTCTTC.

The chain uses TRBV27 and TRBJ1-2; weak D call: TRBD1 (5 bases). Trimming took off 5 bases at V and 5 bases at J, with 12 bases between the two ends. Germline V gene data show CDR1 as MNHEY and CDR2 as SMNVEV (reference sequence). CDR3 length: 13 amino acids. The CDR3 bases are TGTGCCAGCAGTCCCGACAGTCGGTATGGCTACACCTTC. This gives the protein CASSPDSRYGYTF.

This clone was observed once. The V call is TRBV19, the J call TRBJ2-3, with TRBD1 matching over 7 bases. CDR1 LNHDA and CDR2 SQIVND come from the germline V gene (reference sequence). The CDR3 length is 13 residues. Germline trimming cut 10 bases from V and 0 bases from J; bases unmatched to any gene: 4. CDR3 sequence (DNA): TGTGCCACCAGACAGGGAAGCACAGATACGCAGTATTTT. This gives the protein CATRQGSTDTQYF.

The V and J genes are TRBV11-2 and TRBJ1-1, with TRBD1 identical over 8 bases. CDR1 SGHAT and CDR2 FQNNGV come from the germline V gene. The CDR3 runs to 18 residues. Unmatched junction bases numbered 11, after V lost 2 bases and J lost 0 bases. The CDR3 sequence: CASSLNLGTGRVNTEAFF. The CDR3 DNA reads TGTGCCAGCAGCTTAAATCTCGGGACAGGTAGGGTGAACACTGAAGCTTTCTTT. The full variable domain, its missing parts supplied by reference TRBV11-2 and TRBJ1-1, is EAGVAQSPRYKIIEKRQSVAFWCNPISGHATLYWYQQILGQGPKLLIQFQNNGVVDDSQLPKDRFSAERLKGVDSTLKIQPAKLEDSAVYLCASSLNLGTGRVNTEAFFGQGTRLTVV.

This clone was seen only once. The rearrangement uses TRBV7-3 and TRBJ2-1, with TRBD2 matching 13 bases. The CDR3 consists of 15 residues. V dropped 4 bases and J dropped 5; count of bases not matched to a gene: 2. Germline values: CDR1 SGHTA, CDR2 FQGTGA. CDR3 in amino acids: CASSSGLAGNNEQFF. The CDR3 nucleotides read TGTGCCAGCAGCTCGGGACTAGCGGGGAACAATGAGCAGTTCTTC.

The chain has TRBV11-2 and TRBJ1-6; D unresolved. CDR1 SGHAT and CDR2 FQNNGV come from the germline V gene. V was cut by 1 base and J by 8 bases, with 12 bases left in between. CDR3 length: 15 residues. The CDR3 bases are TGTGCCAGCAGCTTAGGCGGGTTAAGCTATTCACCCCTCCACTTT. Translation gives CASSLGGLSYSPLHF.

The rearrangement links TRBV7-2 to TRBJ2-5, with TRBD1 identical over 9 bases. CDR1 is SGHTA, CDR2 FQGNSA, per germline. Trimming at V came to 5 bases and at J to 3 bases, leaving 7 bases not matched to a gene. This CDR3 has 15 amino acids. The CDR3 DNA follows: TGTGCCAGCAGCCCGGGGACAGGGAGGAAAGAGACCCAGTACTTC. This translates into CASSPGTGRKETQYF.

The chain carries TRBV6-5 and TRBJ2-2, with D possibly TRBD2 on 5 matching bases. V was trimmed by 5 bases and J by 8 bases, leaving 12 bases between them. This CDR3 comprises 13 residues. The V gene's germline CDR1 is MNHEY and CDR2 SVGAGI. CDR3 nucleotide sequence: TGTGCCAGCAGTACTAGGGCGAGAGGGGAGCTGTTTTTT. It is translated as CASSTRARGELFF.

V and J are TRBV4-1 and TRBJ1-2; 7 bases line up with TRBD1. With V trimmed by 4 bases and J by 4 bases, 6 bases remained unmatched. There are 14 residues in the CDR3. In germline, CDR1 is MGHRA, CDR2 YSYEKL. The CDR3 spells CASSPRDSSYGYTF. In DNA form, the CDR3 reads TGCGCCAGCAGCCCCCGGGACAGTAGCTATGGCTACACCTTC.

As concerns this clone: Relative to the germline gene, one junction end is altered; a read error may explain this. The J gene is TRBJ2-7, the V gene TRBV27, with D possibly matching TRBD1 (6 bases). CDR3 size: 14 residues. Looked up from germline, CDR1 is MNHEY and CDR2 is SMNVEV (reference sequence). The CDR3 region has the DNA TGTGCCAGCAGTTACCAGGGGACCACCTACGGGCAGTACTTC. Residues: CASSYQGTTYGQYF.

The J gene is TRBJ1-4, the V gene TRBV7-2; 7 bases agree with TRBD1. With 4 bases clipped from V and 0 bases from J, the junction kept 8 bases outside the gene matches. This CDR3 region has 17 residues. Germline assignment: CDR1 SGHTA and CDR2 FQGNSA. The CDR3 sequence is CASSSKFDRATNEKLFF. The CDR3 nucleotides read TGTGCCAGCAGCTCCAAATTTGACAGGGCAACTAATGAAAAACTGTTTTTT.

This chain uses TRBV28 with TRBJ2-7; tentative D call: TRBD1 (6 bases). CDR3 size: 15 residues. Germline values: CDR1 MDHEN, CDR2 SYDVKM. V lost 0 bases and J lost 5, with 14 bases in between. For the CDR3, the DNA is TGTGCCAGCAGTTTATGGGCAGGGGTATTGGACGAGCAGTACTTC. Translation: CASSLWAGVLDEQYF.

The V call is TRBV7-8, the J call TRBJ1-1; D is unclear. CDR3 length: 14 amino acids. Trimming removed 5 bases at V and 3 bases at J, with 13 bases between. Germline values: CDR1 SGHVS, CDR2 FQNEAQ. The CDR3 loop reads CASSTLGGYTEAFF. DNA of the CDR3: TGTGCCAGCAGCACTCTGGGAGGGTACACTGAAGCTTTCTTT.

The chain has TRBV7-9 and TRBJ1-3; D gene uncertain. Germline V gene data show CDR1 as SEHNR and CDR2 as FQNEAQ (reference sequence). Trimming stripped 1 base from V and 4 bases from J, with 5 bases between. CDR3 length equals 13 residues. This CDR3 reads CASSLVGGNTIYF. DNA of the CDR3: TGTGCCAGCAGCTTAGTCGGGGGAAACACCATATATTTT.

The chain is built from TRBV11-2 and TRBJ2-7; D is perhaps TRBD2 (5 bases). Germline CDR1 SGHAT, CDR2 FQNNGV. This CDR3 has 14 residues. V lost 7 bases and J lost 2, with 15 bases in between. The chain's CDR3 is CASTPGGFTYEQYF. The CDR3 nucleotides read TGTGCCAGCACCCCTGGCGGGTTTACCTACGAGCAGTACTTC.

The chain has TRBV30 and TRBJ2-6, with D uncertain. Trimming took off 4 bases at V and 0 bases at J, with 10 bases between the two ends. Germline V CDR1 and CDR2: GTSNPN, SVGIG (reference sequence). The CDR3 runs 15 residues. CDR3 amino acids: CAWTPGYSGANVLTF. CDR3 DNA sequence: TGTGCCTGGACCCCAGGCTACTCTGGGGCCAACGTCCTGACTTTC. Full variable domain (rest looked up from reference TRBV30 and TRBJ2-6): SQTIHQWPATLVQPVGSPLSLECTVEGTSNPNLYWYRQAAGRGLQLLFYSVGIGQISSEVPQNLSASRPQDRQFILSSKKLLLSDSGFYLCAWTPGYSGANVLTFGAGSRLTVL.

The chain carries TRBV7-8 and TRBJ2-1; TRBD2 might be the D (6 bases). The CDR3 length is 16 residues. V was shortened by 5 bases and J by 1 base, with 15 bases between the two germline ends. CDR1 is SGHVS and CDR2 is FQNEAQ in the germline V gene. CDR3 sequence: CASSVGLTGSYNEQFF. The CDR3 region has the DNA TGTGCCAGCAGCGTGGGACTGACGGGATCCTACAATGAGCAGTTCTTC.

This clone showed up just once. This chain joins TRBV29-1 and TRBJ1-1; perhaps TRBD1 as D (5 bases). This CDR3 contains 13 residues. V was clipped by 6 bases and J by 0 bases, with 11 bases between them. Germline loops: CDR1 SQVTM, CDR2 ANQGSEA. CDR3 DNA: TGCAGCGTGGACAAAACACTGAACACTGAAGCTTTCTTT. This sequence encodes CSVDKTLNTEAFF. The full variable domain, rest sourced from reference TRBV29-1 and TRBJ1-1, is SAVISQKPSRDICQRGTSLTIQCQVDSQVTMMFWYRQQPGQSLTLIATANQGSEATYESGFVIDKFPISRPNLTFSTLTVSNMSPEDSSIYLCSVDKTLNTEAFFGQGTRLTVV.

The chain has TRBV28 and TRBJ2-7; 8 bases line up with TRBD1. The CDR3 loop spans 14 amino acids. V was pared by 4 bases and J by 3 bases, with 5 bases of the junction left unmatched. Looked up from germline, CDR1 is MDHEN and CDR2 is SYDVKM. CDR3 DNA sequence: TGTGCCAGCAGTTACCGGGACAGGAGCTACGAGCAGTACTTC. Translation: CASSYRDRSYEQYF.

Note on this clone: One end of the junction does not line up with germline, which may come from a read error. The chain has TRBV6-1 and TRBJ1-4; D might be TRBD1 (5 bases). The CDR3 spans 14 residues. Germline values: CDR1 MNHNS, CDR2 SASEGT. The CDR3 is CASREAGPGEKLFF. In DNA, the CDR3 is TGTGCCAGCCGTGAGGCAGGGCCTGGTGAAAAACTGTTTTTT.

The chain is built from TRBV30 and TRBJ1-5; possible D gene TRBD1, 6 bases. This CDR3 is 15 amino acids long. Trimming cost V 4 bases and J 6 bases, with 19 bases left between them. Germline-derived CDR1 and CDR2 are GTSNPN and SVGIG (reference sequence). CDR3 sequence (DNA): TGTGCCTGGAACAGGGAAGGGGTGTATGGTCAGCCCCAGCATTTT. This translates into CAWNREGVYGQPQHF.

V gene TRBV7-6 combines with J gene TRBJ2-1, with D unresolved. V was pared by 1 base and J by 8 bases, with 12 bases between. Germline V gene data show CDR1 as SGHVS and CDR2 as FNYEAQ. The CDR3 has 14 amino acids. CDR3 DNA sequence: TGTGCCAGCAGCTTAGAGGTCTTCCGGGATGAGCAGTTCTTC. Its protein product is CASSLEVFRDEQFF.

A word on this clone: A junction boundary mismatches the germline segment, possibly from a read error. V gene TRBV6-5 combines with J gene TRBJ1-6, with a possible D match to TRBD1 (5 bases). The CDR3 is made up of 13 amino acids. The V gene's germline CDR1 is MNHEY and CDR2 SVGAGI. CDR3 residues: CASSYSFLGGGTF. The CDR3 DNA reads TGTGCCAGCAGTTACTCGTTTTTGGGCGGAGGGACTTTT.

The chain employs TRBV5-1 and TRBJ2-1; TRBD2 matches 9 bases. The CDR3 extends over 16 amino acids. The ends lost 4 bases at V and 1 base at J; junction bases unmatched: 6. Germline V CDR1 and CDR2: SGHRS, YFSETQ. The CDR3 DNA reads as TGCGCCAGCAGCCGGGTCCTAGCGGGGTCCTACAATGAGCAGTTCTTC. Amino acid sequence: CASSRVLAGSYNEQFF.

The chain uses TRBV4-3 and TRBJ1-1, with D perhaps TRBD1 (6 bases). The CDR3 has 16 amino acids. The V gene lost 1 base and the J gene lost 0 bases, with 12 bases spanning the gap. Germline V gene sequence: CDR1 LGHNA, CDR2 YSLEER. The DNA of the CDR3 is TGCGCCAGCAGCCAAGCTAGGGGGGGAGTGAACACTGAAGCTTTCTTT. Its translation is CASSQARGGVNTEAFF.